The rows below give T cell receptor beta chains drawn from one sample of a study of long-term antiretroviral therapy in people with HIV. Profiling relied on immunoSEQ multiplex PCR, and the TCRdb table lists in-frame clones only, not all of them. The data contain some 35,000 clones, roughly four fifths of them singletons. The input for sequencing was unsorted PBMCs, taken 0.4 years before starting antiretroviral therapy. All receptors derive from a man aged 18 to 30 with HIV. Both conserved end residues are part of each CDR3. Each record gives: CDR3 protein, CDR3 DNA, V gene, D gene, J gene, clone size. D genes are given only for firm matches. Size tells how often a clone was seen (once, few, many) or the class of an expanded clone, and some rows leave it out.

CDR3 protein: CASSEGQGGYNEQFF; CDR3 DNA: TGTGCCAGCAGTGAAGGACAGGGGGGTTACAATGAGCAGTTCTTC; V gene: TRBV6-1; D gene: TRBD1; J gene: TRBJ2-1; clone size: NA
CDR3 protein: CAWRASVGGYTF; CDR3 DNA: TGTGCCTGGAGAGCCTCGGTGGGCGGCTACACCTTC; V gene: TRBV30; D gene: NA; J gene: TRBJ1-2; clone size: NA
CDR3 protein: CASSRTGEGYGYTF; CDR3 DNA: TGTGCCAGCAGTAGGACAGGGGAGGGCTATGGCTACACCTTC; V gene: TRBV2; D gene: TRBD1; J gene: TRBJ1-2; clone size: NA
CDR3 protein: CASSSGTSSYNSPLHF; CDR3 DNA: TGTGCCAGCAGTTCAGGGACCAGCTCCTATAATTCACCCCTCCACTTT; V gene: TRBV27; D gene: NA; J gene: TRBJ1-6; clone size: NA
CDR3 protein: CASNVRENTEAFF; CDR3 DNA: TGTGCCAGCAATGTGCGTGAGAACACTGAAGCTTTCTTT; V gene: TRBV7-9; D gene: NA; J gene: TRBJ1-1; clone size: NA
CDR3 protein: CASSVVGGREQYF; CDR3 DNA: TGTGCCAGCAGCGTAGTGGGGGGTCGCGAGCAGTACTTC; V gene: TRBV9; D gene: NA; J gene: TRBJ2-7; clone size: NA
CDR3 protein: CASSKGPIQSPINNSPLHF; CDR3 DNA: TGTGCCAGCAGCAAAGGCCCTATACAGTCGCCAATCAATAATTCACCCCTCCACTTT; V gene: TRBV21-1; D gene: NA; J gene: TRBJ1-6; clone size: NA
CDR3 protein: CASSLGQGTNYGYTF; CDR3 DNA: TGTGCCAGCAGCTTGGGACAGGGTACTAACTATGGCTACACCTTC; V gene: TRBV5-4; D gene: TRBD1; J gene: TRBJ1-2; clone size: few
CDR3 protein: CAWSVTSNQPQHF; CDR3 DNA: TGTGCCTGGAGTGTGACAAGCAATCAGCCCCAGCATTTT; V gene: TRBV30; D gene: NA; J gene: TRBJ1-5; clone size: NA
CDR3 protein: CASSPGRYQAYGYTF; CDR3 DNA: TGTGCCAGCAGCCCCGGCCGTTACCAGGCCTATGGCTACACCTTC; V gene: TRBV4-2; D gene: NA; J gene: TRBJ1-2; clone size: NA
CDR3 protein: CASTRQGSVGNEQFF; CDR3 DNA: TGCGCCAGCACCAGACAGGGGTCCGTGGGCAATGAGCAGTTCTTC; V gene: TRBV5-1; D gene: TRBD1; J gene: TRBJ2-1; clone size: NA
CDR3 protein: CAWNTRTSGNTGELFF; CDR3 DNA: TGTGCCTGGAATACTCGGACTAGCGGGAACACCGGGGAGCTGTTTTTT; V gene: TRBV30; D gene: TRBD2; J gene: TRBJ2-2; clone size: NA
CDR3 protein: CASSQTGGVDTQYF; CDR3 DNA: TGTGCCAGCAGCCAGACAGGGGGCGTGGATACGCAGTATTTT; V gene: TRBV6-4; D gene: TRBD1; J gene: TRBJ2-3; clone size: NA
CDR3 protein: CASYGDYRTLGGYTF; CDR3 DNA: TGTGCCTCCTACGGGGATTACAGGACCCTAGGGGGCTACACCTTC; V gene: TRBV30; D gene: NA; J gene: TRBJ1-2; clone size: NA
CDR3 protein: CATSRDNLGANQPQHF; CDR3 DNA: TGTGCCACCAGCAGAGATAACTTGGGGGCTAATCAGCCCCAGCATTTT; V gene: TRBV15; D gene: NA; J gene: TRBJ1-5; clone size: medium-sized
CDR3 protein: CASRDTLGQAGYGYTF; CDR3 DNA: TGTGCCAGCAGGGATACGCTGGGACAGGCGGGCTATGGCTACACCTTC; V gene: TRBV9; D gene: TRBD1; J gene: TRBJ1-2; clone size: NA
CDR3 protein: CASSQGVMYGYTF; CDR3 DNA: TGTGCCAGCAGCCAAGGGGTAATGTATGGCTACACCTTC; V gene: TRBV5-4; D gene: NA; J gene: TRBJ1-2; clone size: NA
CDR3 protein: CASSLPGHLTSTDTQYF; CDR3 DNA: TGTGCCAGCAGCTTACCGGGACACCTAACCAGCACAGATACGCAGTATTTT; V gene: TRBV5-4; D gene: NA; J gene: TRBJ2-3; clone size: NA
CDR3 protein: CASSRGVGITYNEQFF; CDR3 DNA: TGTGCCAGCAGCAGGGGGGTCGGTATTACCTACAATGAGCAGTTCTTC; V gene: TRBV5-6; D gene: NA; J gene: TRBJ2-1; clone size: NA
CDR3 protein: CASRPGLAGNEQFF; CDR3 DNA: TGTGCCAGCAGACCGGGACTAGCGGGCAATGAGCAGTTCTTC; V gene: TRBV9; D gene: TRBD2; J gene: TRBJ2-1; clone size: NA
CDR3 protein: CASRGNDYNEQFF; CDR3 DNA: TGTGCCAGCCGAGGGAATGACTACAATGAGCAGTTCTTC; V gene: TRBV25-1; D gene: NA; J gene: TRBJ2-1; clone size: few
CDR3 protein: CAWTQGFHNSPLHF; CDR3 DNA: TGTGCCTGGACCCAGGGGTTTCATAATTCACCCCTCCACTTT; V gene: TRBV30; D gene: NA; J gene: TRBJ1-6; clone size: NA
CDR3 protein: CASSLGRGSSYEQYF; CDR3 DNA: TGTGCCAGCAGCTTAGGCAGGGGGTCCTCCTACGAGCAGTACTTC; V gene: TRBV7-2; D gene: TRBD1; J gene: TRBJ2-7; clone size: NA
CDR3 protein: CASSLDSLLAGQYNEQFF; CDR3 DNA: TGTGCCAGCAGCTTGGACTCCCTTCTAGCGGGGCAATACAATGAGCAGTTCTTC; V gene: TRBV5-6; D gene: TRBD2; J gene: TRBJ2-1; clone size: NA
CDR3 protein: CASSGYEQYF; CDR3 DNA: TGCGCCAGCAGCGGCTACGAGCAGTACTTC; V gene: TRBV5-1; D gene: NA; J gene: TRBJ2-7; clone size: NA
CDR3 protein: CARTQGNTEAFF; CDR3 DNA: TGTGCCAGAACACAGGGGAACACTGAAGCTTTCTTT; V gene: TRBV2; D gene: NA; J gene: TRBJ1-1; clone size: few
CDR3 protein: CASTELAGETDTQYF; CDR3 DNA: TGTGCCAGCACCGAGCTAGCGGGAGAGACAGATACGCAGTATTTT; V gene: TRBV27; D gene: TRBD2; J gene: TRBJ2-3; clone size: NA
CDR3 protein: CASSRSTGEGETQYF; CDR3 DNA: TGTGCCAGCTCACGGAGTACAGGGGAAGGGGAGACCCAGTACTTC; V gene: TRBV18; D gene: TRBD1; J gene: TRBJ2-5; clone size: NA
CDR3 protein: CASGGLAGTTDTQYF; CDR3 DNA: TGTGCCAGCGGAGGACTAGCGGGGACCACAGATACGCAGTATTTT; V gene: TRBV2; D gene: TRBD2; J gene: TRBJ2-3; clone size: NA
CDR3 protein: CASSITGGGGETQYF; CDR3 DNA: TGTGCCAGCAGCATTACAGGGGGTGGGGGAGAGACCCAGTACTTC; V gene: TRBV7-6; D gene: TRBD1; J gene: TRBJ2-5; clone size: NA
CDR3 protein: CAWGLYGGANVLTF; CDR3 DNA: TGTGCCTGGGGGCTCTATGGCGGGGCCAACGTCCTGACTTTC; V gene: TRBV30; D gene: NA; J gene: TRBJ2-6; clone size: NA
CDR3 protein: CASSLSAGLNTEAFF; CDR3 DNA: TGTGCCAGCAGCTTATCGGCAGGCTTGAACACTGAAGCTTTCTTT; V gene: TRBV7-3; D gene: NA; J gene: TRBJ1-1; clone size: NA
CDR3 protein: CASEPGQGSYEQYF; CDR3 DNA: TGTGCCAGCGAGCCGGGACAGGGCTCCTACGAGCAGTACTTC; V gene: TRBV11-2; D gene: TRBD1; J gene: TRBJ2-7; clone size: medium-sized
CDR3 protein: CACQKAGWNTEAFF; CDR3 DNA: TGTGCCTGCCAAAAAGCCGGTTGGAACACTGAAGCTTTCTTT; V gene: TRBV30; D gene: NA; J gene: TRBJ1-1; clone size: once